This T cell receptor (beta chain) was recovered during a study of blood T cell repertoires in COVID-19. Study background: The samples span acute and convalescent COVID-19 from the United States, Italy and Spain. T cells, B-cell-depleted T cells, or PBMCs supplied cDNA or gDNA.

Under the authors' procedure: The assay estimated nucleated cells by amplifying reference gene primers. Assay: immunoSEQ multiplex PCR; the TCRdb copy retains only in-frame clones and omits some. V and J calls and clone size come straight from that table; D and trimming were deduced from the DNA. The sample has roughly 200,000 clones, around 89% seen once. This clone was detected once. The origin of this receptor is a man aged 50 to 60 with acute or convalescent COVID-19. The sample comprised peripheral blood.

The CDR3 sequence: CASSFSTGLARNEQFF. The CDR3 bases are TGTGCCAGCAGCTTTTCTACCGGACTAGCGCGCAATGAGCAGTTCTTC. The chain uses TRBV7-9 and TRBJ2-1; TRBD2 matches at 9 bases. CDR3 length equals 16 residues. The ends lost 3 bases at V and 6 bases at J; junction bases unmatched: 9. The germline V gene encodes CDR1 SEHNR and CDR2 FQNEAQ (reference sequence).